Sequencing of this TCR beta chain was carried out in a study of cytomegalovirus exposure and HLA in healthy donors. The V gene lost 7 bases and the J gene lost 4 bases, with 11 bases spanning the gap. Germline V gene lookup returns CDR1 SNHLY and CDR2 FYNNEI. The CDR3 length is 12 residues. The table lists this clone with a few counts. This table comes from immunoSEQ multiplex PCR, and its TCRdb copy is limited to in-frame clones, with some not included. The repertoire holds around 130,000 clones, with around nine tenths as singletons. This sequence originates from a man between 25 and 39 years old in good health and CMV-seronegative. The material sequenced was PBMCs. J is TRBJ2-7 and V is TRBV2, with a possible D match to TRBD1 (5 bases). The CDR3 spells CASNGRGYEQYF. The CDR3 DNA reads as TGTGCCAGCAACGGAAGGGGATACGAGCAGTACTTC.